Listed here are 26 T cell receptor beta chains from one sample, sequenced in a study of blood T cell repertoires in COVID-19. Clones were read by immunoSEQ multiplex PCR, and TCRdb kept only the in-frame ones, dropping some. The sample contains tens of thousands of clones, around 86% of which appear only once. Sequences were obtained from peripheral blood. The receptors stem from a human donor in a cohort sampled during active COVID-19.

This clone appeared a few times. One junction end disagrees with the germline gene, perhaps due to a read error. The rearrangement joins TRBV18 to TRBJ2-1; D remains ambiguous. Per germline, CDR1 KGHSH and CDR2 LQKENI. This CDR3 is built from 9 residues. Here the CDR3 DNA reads TGTGCCAGCTCACCACCGGCCATCTTC. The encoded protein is CASSPPAIF.

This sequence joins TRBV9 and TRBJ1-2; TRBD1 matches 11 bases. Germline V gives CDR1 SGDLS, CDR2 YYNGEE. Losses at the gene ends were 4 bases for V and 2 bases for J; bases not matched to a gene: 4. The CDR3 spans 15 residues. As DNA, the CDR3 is TGTGCCAGCAGCCAAGGGACAGGGGGGAACTATGGCTACACCTTC. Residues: CASSQGTGGNYGYTF. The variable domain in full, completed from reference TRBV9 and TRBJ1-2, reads DSGVTQTPKHLITATGQRVTLRCSPRSGDLSVYWYQQSLDQGLQFLIQYYNGEERAKGNILERFSAQQFPDLHSELNLSSLELGDSALYFCASSQGTGGNYGYTFGSGTRLTVV.

The CDR3 loop reads CASSMQGSFSYEQYF. CDR3 in DNA: TGTGCCAGTAGTATGCAGGGGTCTTTCTCCTACGAGCAGTACTTC. The chain combines TRBV19 with TRBJ2-7; D possibly corresponds to TRBD1 (6 bases). The CDR3 spans 15 residues. Looked up from germline, CDR1 is LNHDA and CDR2 is SQIVND (reference sequence). Between the trimmed V and J ends, which lost 3 bases and 0 bases, there was a span of 12 bases.

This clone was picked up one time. The CDR3 protein is CASSPQRGVTDTQYF. Written as DNA, the CDR3 is TGTGCCAGCTCACCTCAGCGGGGGGTCACAGATACGCAGTATTTT. This rearrangement joins TRBV18 to TRBJ2-3; 9 bases are a match to TRBD2. CDR3 length: 15 residues. Unmatched junction bases numbered 3, after V lost 3 bases and J lost 2 bases. CDR1 KGHSH and CDR2 LQKENI come from the germline V gene.

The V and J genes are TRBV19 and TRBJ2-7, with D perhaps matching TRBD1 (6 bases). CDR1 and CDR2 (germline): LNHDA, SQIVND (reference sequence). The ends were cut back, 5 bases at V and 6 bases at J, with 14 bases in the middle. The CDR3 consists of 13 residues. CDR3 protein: CASSAAGTPEQYF. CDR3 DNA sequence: TGTGCCAGTAGTGCCGCCGGGACACCCGAGCAGTACTTC. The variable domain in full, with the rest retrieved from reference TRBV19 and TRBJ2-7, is DGGITQSPKYLFRKEGQNVTLSCEQNLNHDAMYWYRQDPGQGLRLIYYSQIVNDFQKGDIAEGYSVSREKKESFPLTVTSAQKNPTAFYLCASSAAGTPEQYFGPGTRLTVT.

This CDR3 is CASSKDYRGRRSYNEQFF. CDR3 coding DNA: TGTGCCAGCAGCAAAGATTACAGGGGACGTAGGTCCTACAATGAGCAGTTCTTC. The chain carries TRBV21-1 and TRBJ2-1; TRBD1, the D gene given by the table, was not confirmed from the DNA. TRBV21-1 represents a pseudogene. CDR3 length equals 18 residues.

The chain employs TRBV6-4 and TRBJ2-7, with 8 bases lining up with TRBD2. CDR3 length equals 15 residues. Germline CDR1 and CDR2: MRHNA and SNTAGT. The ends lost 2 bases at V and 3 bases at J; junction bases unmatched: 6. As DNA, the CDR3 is TGTGCCAGCAGTGACGTAAGCGGGAGAGACTACGAGCAGTACTTC. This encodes CASSDVSGRDYEQYF.

CDR3 nucleotide sequence: TGTGCCAGCAGCCCCCCGTGGGTGGACAGGGGGCCGGCTGGAAACACCATATATTTT. This encodes CASSPPWVDRGPAGNTIYF. This chain links TRBV7-9 with TRBJ1-3, with 11 bases lining up with TRBD1. The CDR3 has 19 residues. Germline V gene lookup returns CDR1 SEHNR and CDR2 FQNEAQ (reference sequence). After removal of 5 bases from V and 2 bases from J, the junction contained 14 bases not matched to a gene.

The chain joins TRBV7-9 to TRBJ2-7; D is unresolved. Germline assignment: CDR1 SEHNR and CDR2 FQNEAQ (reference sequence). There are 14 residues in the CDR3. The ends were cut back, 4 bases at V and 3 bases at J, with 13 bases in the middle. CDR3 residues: CASSSEERIYEQYF. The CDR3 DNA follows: TGTGCCAGCAGCTCAGAGGAACGGATCTACGAGCAGTACTTC.

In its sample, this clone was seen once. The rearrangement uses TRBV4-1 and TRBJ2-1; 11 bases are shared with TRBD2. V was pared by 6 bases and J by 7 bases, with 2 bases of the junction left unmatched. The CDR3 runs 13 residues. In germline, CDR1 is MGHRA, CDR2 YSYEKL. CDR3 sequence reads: CASRGLADNEQFF. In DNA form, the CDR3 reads TGCGCCAGCAGGGGACTAGCGGATAATGAGCAGTTCTTC.

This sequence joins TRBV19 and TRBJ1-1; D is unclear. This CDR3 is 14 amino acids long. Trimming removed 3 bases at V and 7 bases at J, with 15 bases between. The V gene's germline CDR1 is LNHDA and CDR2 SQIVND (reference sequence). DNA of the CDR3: TGTGCCAGTAGTATTTCGAGGCAGTTCGTTGAAGCTTTCTTT. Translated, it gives CASSISRQFVEAFF.

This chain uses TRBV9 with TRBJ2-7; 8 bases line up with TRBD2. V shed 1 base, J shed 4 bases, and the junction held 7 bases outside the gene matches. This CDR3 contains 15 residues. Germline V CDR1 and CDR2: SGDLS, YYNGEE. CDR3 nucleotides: TGTGCCAGCAGCGTATCCCCTAGCGGGCGGTACGAGCAGTACTTC. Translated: CASSVSPSGRYEQYF.

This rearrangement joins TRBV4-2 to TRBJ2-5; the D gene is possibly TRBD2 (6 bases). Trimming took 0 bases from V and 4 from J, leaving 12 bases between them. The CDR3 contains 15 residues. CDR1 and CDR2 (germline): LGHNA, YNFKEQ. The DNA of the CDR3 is TGTGCCAGCAGCCAAGAGACGACTAGAGGAGAGACCCAGTACTTC. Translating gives CASSQETTRGETQYF.

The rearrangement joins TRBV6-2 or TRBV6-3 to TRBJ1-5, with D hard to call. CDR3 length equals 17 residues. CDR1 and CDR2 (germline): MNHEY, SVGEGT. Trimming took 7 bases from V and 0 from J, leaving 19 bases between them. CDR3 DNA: TGTGCCAGCACCCCAGTCGGGGTGGTGAATAGCAATCAGCCCCAGCATTTT. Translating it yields CASTPVGVVNSNQPQHF.

As DNA, the CDR3 is TGTGCCAGCAGTGATTCTAGCGGGGTACCCTACGAGCAGTACTTC. Translation gives CASSDSSGVPYEQYF. The chain couples TRBV6-1 to TRBJ2-7; TRBD2 matches at 9 bases. The CDR3 extends over 15 amino acids. The germline CDR1 and CDR2 sequences are MNHNS and SASEGT. Trimming took 3 bases from V and 2 from J; bases not matched to a gene: 5.

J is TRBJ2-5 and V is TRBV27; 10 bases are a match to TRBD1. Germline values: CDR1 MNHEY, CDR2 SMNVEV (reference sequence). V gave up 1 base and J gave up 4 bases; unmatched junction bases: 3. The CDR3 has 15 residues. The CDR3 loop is CASSLWTGGGETQYF. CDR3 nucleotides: TGTGCCAGCAGTTTATGGACAGGGGGGGGAGAGACCCAGTACTTC.

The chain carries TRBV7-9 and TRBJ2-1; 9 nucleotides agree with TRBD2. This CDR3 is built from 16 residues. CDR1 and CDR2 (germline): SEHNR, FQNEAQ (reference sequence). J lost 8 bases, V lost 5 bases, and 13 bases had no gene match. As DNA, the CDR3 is TGTGCCAGCAGCCAGGGCGCGGGAGGGGTCCCCCATGAGCAGTTCTTC. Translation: CASSQGAGGVPHEQFF.

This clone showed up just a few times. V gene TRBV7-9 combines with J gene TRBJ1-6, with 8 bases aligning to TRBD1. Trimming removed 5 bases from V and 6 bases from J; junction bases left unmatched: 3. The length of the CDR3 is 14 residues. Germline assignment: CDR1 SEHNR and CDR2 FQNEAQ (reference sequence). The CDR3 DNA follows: TGTGCCAGCAGCCCAGACAGGGGTAATTCACCCCTCCACTTT. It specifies CASSPDRGNSPLHF.

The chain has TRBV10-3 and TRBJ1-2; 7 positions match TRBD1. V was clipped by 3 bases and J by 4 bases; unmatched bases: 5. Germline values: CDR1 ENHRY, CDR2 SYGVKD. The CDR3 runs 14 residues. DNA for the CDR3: TGTGCCATCAGTGACGGACAGGCCCTCTATGGCTACACCTTC. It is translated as CAISDGQALYGYTF.

The CDR3 is CASSARTGGNEKLFF. CDR3 bases: TGTGCCAGCAGTGCCCGGACAGGGGGAAATGAAAAACTGTTTTTT. The V gene is TRBV7-9, the J gene TRBJ1-4; 10 bases are a match to TRBD1. With 6 bases clipped from V and 5 bases from J, the junction kept 6 bases outside the gene matches. This CDR3 comprises 15 residues. The V gene's germline CDR1 is SEHNR and CDR2 FQNEAQ (reference sequence).

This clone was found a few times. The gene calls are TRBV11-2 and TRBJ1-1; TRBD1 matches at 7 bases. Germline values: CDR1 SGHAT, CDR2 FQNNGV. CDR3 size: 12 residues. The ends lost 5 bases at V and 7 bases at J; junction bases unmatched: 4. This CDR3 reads CASSPGGLEAFF. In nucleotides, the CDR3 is TGTGCCAGCAGCCCAGGGGGGCTTGAAGCTTTCTTT.

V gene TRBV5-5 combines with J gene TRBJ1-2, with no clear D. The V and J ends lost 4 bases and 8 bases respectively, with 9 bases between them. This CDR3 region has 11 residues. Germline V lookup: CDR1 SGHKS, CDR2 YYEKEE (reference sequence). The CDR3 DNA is TGTGCCAGCAGCGCGGGTGGAGGCTACACCTTC. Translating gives CASSAGGGYTF.

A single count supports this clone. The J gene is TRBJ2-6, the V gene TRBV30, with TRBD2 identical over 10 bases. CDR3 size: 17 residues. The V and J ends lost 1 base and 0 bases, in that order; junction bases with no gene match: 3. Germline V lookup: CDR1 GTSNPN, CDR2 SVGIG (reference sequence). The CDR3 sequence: CAWSGLAGLSGANVLTF. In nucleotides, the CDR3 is TGTGCCTGGAGTGGACTAGCGGGCCTCTCTGGGGCCAACGTCCTGACTTTC.

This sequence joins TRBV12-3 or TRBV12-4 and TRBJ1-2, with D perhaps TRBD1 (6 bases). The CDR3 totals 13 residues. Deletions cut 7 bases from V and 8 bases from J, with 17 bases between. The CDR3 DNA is TGTGCCAGCACCTGGAGGGGGGGGCGCGGCTACACCTTC. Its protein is CASTWRGGRGYTF.

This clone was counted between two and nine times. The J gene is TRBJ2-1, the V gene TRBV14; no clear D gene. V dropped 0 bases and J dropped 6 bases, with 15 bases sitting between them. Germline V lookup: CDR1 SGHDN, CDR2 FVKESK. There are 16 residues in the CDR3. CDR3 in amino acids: CASSQDIRGVSNEQFF. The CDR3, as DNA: TGTGCCAGCAGCCAAGATATTCGTGGAGTCTCCAATGAGCAGTTCTTC. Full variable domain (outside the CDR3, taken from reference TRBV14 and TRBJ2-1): EAGVTQFPSHSVIEKGQTVTLRCDPISGHDNLYWYRRVMGKEIKFLLHFVKESKQDESGMPNNRFLAERTGGTYSTLKVQPAELEDSGVYFCASSQDIRGVSNEQFFGPGTRLTVL.

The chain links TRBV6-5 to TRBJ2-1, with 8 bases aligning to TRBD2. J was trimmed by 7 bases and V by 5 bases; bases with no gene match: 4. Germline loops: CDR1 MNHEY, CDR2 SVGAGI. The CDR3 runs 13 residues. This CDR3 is CASSPSGGNEQFF. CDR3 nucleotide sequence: TGTGCCAGCAGTCCCTCGGGAGGGAATGAGCAGTTCTTC.